The present T cell receptor (beta chain) was sequenced within a study of technical replicates of blood from a few donors (dated by TCRdb to the late 2010s). Concerning this clone itself: The clone's antigen remains unknown. No much larger clonotype is one base removed from it; base qualities were not supplied.

V and J are truncated by 3 bases and 2 bases respectively, leaving an intervening sequence of 10 bases. The CDR3 runs 14 residues from the cysteine to the phenylalanine. Left in the record is the CDR3 DNA by itself, 42 bases read in frame from the first base. The germline V gene supplies CDR1 MGHRA and CDR2 YSYEKL. To prepare the library, the immunoSEQ multiplex PCR assay was applied. As stored in TCRdb, this immuneACCESS dataset retains in-frame rearrangements with V and J assigned. A fraction of the clones does not appear; measured against another copy, unresolved V genes explain less than half of the discrepancy, and the remainder lacks a known reason. In this sample the table shows about 80,000 clones, 97% of which occur a single time. 0.15% to 0.2% of the sample belongs to the ten largest clones.

This receptor was obtained from a human donor in good health. Sequencing used T cells isolated from PBMCs. This sequence uses TRBV4-1 and TRBJ2-5, with no D gene named confidently. The CDR3 region has the sequence CASSHPQNQETQYF. The nucleotide sequence is TGCGCCAGCAGCCACCCACAAAATCAAGAGACCCAGTACTTC.